This is a list of T cell receptor beta chains from one sample in a study of regulatory T cells. Generated by immunoSEQ multiplex PCR, the TCRdb table keeps only in-frame clones and is missing some. The top ten clones hold about 11% of a sample with approximately 9,000 clones, over 70% of them seen once. What was sequenced was CD8+ T cells sorted from blood. The receptors were gathered from a person under 30 with CD3G deficiency. The CDR3 runs from the conserved cysteine through the conserved F or W. The D gene is left open where the match is weak. Clone size is shown for a subset of rows, as once, few, many or a class of expanded clone.

size	V	D	J	CDR3	DNA
few	TRBV9	-	TRBJ1-4	CASSVEGGLLTNEKLFF	TGTGCCAGCAGCGTAGAAGGGGGGCTTTTAACTAATGAAAAACTGTTTTTT
medium-sized	TRBV27	-	TRBJ1-6	CASAFTGINSPLHF	TGTGCCAGCGCCTTCACAGGGATCAATTCACCCCTCCACTTT
-	TRBV27	-	TRBJ2-1	CASSPIRALGTNEQFF	TGTGCCAGCAGCCCCATACGCGCACTAGGGACCAATGAGCAGTTCTTC
-	TRBV7-9	-	TRBJ2-7	CASSQGGMQQYF	TGTGCCAGCAGCCAGGGGGGTATGCAGCAGTACTTC
-	TRBV28	-	TRBJ2-3	CASSFFRYTDTQYF	TGTGCCAGCAGTTTTTTTCGTTACACAGATACGCAGTATTTT
-	TRBV28	-	TRBJ1-2	CASSPLLGRLANYGYTF	TGTGCCAGCAGTCCCCTACTTGGACGGCTGGCTAACTATGGCTACACCTTC
-	TRBV2	-	TRBJ2-1	CASSLATTKEQFF	TGTGCCAGCAGCCTAGCGACTACCAAAGAGCAGTTCTTC
-	TRBV6-6	TRBD1	TRBJ1-4	CASSYIGTGENEKLFF	TGTGCCAGCAGTTACATCGGGACAGGGGAGAATGAAAAACTGTTTTTT
-	TRBV11-2	-	TRBJ2-1	CASSLGGLLNEQFF	TGTGCCAGCAGCTTAGGGGGTCTCCTGAATGAGCAGTTCTTC
-	TRBV19	TRBD1	TRBJ2-7	CASSPGTALLPYEQYF	TGTGCCAGTAGTCCCGGGACAGCCTTACTACCCTACGAGCAGTACTTC
-	TRBV6-5	-	TRBJ2-7	CASSQSYEQYF	TGTGCCAGCAGCCAATCCTACGAGCAGTACTTC
-	TRBV27	-	TRBJ2-1	CASSLGVGNEQFF	TGTGCCAGCAGTTTAGGAGTCGGCAATGAGCAGTTCTTC
-	TRBV6-6	-	TRBJ1-5	CASSYSTPNQPQHF	TGTGCCAGCAGTTACTCCACCCCCAATCAGCCCCAGCATTTT
-	TRBV28	-	TRBJ1-5	CASSFGSNQPQHF	TGTGCCAGCAGTTTCGGAAGCAATCAGCCCCAGCATTTT
-	TRBV6-1	-	TRBJ2-7	CASSQDTSYEQYF	TGTGCCAGCAGTCAGGATACCTCCTACGAGCAGTACTTC
-	TRBV7-9	-	TRBJ2-1	CASSPGTGKEHNEQFF	TGTGCCAGCAGCCCCGGTACAGGGAAGGAGCACAATGAGCAGTTCTTC
once	TRBV28	-	TRBJ2-7	CASSSSEGVYEQYF	TGTGCCAGCAGTAGTTCCGAGGGTGTCTACGAGCAGTACTTC
-	TRBV4-1	TRBD2	TRBJ2-1	CASSQRGRADNEQFF	TGCGCCAGCAGCCAACGCGGGAGGGCCGACAATGAGCAGTTCTTC
-	TRBV7-9	TRBD2	TRBJ2-3	CASSLRLAGVMGTDTQYF	TGTGCCAGCAGCTTACGACTAGCGGGAGTGATGGGCACAGATACGCAGTATTTT
-	TRBV28	-	TRBJ1-4	CASRKWPGPKREKLFF	TGTGCCAGCCGAAAATGGCCGGGTCCCAAGAGGGAAAAACTGTTTTTT
-	TRBV6-1	TRBD1	TRBJ2-7	CASSEGDSLAQYF	TGTGCCAGCAGTGAAGGGGACAGTTTGGCGCAGTACTTC
-	TRBV5-1	-	TRBJ1-1	CASSLVLNTEAFF	TGCGCCAGCAGCTTGGTTCTCAACACTGAAGCTTTCTTT
-	TRBV19	TRBD1	TRBJ2-2	CASSQRTGGAGTGELFF	TGTGCCAGTAGCCAAAGGACAGGGGGCGCAGGCACCGGGGAGCTGTTTTTT
-	TRBV19	-	TRBJ1-1	CASSTGLGTEAFF	TGTGCCAGTAGTACCGGACTGGGGACTGAAGCTTTCTTT
-	TRBV7-8	TRBD1	TRBJ2-1	CASSLNPGGNEQFF	TGTGCCAGCAGCTTAAATCCAGGGGGCAATGAGCAGTTCTTC
-	TRBV6-1	-	TRBJ2-2	CASSELGSSGELFF	TGTGCCAGCAGTGAATTAGGCTCGTCGGGGGAGCTGTTTTTT
-	TRBV28	-	TRBJ2-7	CASSSRWGRSSYEQYF	TGTGCCAGCAGTTCCCGCTGGGGTAGGAGCTCCTACGAGCAGTACTTC
-	TRBV7-9	-	TRBJ2-5	CASSLTHQGSTQYF	TGTGCCAGCAGCTTAACGCATCAGGGGTCGACCCAGTACTTC
-	TRBV5-1	TRBD2	TRBJ2-1	CASSAGLAVYNEQFF	TGCGCCAGCAGCGCGGGACTAGCGGTTTACAATGAGCAGTTCTTC
-	TRBV19	TRBD2	TRBJ2-1	CSTSGGDEQFF	TGTTCGACTAGCGGAGGGGATGAGCAGTTCTTC
-	TRBV6-6	-	TRBJ1-4	CATRLAQGEKLFF	TGTGCCACCAGGTTGGCTCAGGGAGAAAAACTGTTTTTT
-	TRBV6-1	TRBD2	TRBJ2-1	CASSELLAGGANEQFF	TGTGCCAGCAGTGAATTACTAGCGGGAGGCGCTAATGAGCAGTTCTTC
-	TRBV28	-	TRBJ2-7	CASSLSTLYYEQYF	TGTGCCAGCAGTTTATCGACACTTTACTACGAGCAGTACTTC
-	TRBV7-9	TRBD1	TRBJ2-5	CASSDQDRDRQETQYF	TGTGCCAGCAGCGACCAGGACAGGGATCGCCAAGAGACCCAGTACTTC
-	TRBV19	TRBD2	TRBJ2-2	CASSIGAGTGELFF	TGTGCCAGTAGTATTGGAGCGGGGACCGGGGAGCTGTTTTTT
-	TRBV28	-	TRBJ2-3	CASSYRDHRNTQYF	TGTGCCAGCAGTTATCGGGACCACAGAAATACGCAGTATTTT
-	TRBV10-3	-	TRBJ2-3	CATLGDETDTQYF	TGTGCCACCCTCGGGGATGAAACAGATACGCAGTATTTT
-	TRBV6-1	-	TRBJ2-7	CASSEVSFDEQYF	TGTGCCAGCAGTGAAGTAAGTTTTGACGAGCAGTACTTC
-	TRBV7-2	-	TRBJ2-4	CASSLDLGGGRPQNIQYF	TGTGCCAGCAGCTTAGATTTAGGTGGGGGGCGGCCCCAAAACATTCAGTACTTC
-	TRBV19	-	TRBJ2-3	CASSPGAGRDTQYF	TGTGCCAGTAGTCCCGGGGCAGGGCGGGATACGCAGTATTTT